This T cell receptor beta chain was captured by sequencing in a study of blood T cell repertoires in COVID-19. This clone was detected once. Measured with immunoSEQ multiplex PCR; TCRdb has only the in-frame clones, and not every one. The sample contains approximately 180,000 clones, 70% to 90% of which appear only once. CDR1 is SGHTS and CDR2 is YDEGEE in the germline V gene. After removal of 4 bases from V and 5 bases from J, the junction contained 8 bases not matched to a gene. CDR3 length equals 15 residues. The sequence was obtained from a man aged 55 to 70 with acute or convalescent COVID-19. The rearrangement links TRBV5-8 to TRBJ2-5; TRBD1 matches at 10 bases. Sequenced input: peripheral blood. The CDR3 coding sequence is TGTGCCAGCAGCCCAAGGACAGGGGGAGTTGAGACCCAGTACTTC. It translates to CASSPRTGGVETQYF.